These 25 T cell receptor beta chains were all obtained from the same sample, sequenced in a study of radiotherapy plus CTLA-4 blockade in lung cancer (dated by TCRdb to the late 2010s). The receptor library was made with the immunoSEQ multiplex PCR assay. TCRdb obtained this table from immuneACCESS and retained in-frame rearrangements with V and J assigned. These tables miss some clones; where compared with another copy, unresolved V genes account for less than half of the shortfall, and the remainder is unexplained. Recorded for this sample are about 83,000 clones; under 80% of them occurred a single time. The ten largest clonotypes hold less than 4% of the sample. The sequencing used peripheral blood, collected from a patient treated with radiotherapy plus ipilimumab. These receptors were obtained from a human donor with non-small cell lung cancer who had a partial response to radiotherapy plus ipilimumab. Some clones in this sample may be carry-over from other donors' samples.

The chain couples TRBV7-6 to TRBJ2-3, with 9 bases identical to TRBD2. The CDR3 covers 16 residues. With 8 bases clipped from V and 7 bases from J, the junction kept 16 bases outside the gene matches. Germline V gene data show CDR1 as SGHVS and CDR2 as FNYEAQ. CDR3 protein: CASSSLPPGLAYTQYF. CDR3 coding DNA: TGTGCCAGCTCAAGCCTACCCCCGGGACTAGCTTATACGCAGTATTTT.

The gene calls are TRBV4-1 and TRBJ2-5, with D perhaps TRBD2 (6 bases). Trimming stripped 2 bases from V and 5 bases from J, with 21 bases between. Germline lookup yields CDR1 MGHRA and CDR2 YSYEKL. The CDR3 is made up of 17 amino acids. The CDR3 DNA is TGCGCCAGCAGCCAAACCGTGGGCGGGACGAGAGGGGAGACCCAGTACTTC. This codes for CASSQTVGGTRGETQYF.

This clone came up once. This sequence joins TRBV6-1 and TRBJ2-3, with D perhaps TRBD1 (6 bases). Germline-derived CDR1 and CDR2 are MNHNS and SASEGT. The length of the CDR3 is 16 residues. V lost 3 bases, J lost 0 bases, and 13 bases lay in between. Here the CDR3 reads CASSDSHRDSTDTQYF. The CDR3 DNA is TGTGCCAGCAGTGATTCTCACAGGGATAGCACAGATACGCAGTATTTT.

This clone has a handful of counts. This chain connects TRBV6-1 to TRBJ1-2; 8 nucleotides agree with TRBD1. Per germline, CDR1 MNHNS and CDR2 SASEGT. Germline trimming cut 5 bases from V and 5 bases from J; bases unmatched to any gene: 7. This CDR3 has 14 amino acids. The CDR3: CASSLDRAGYGYTF. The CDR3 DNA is TGTGCCAGCAGTCTGGACAGGGCGGGGTATGGCTACACCTTC.

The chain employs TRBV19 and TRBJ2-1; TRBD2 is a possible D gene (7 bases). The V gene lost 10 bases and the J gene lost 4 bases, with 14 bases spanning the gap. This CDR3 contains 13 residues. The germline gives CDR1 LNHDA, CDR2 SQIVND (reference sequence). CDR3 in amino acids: CATEGGWYNEQFF. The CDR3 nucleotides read TGTGCCACAGAGGGGGGGTGGTACAATGAGCAGTTCTTC.

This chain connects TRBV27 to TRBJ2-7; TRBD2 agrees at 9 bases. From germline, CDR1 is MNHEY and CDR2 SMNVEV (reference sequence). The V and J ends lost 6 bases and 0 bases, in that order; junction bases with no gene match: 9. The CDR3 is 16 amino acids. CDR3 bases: TGTGCCAGCAGATCCTTAGCGGGAGCCCACTCCTACGAGCAGTACTTC. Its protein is CASRSLAGAHSYEQYF.

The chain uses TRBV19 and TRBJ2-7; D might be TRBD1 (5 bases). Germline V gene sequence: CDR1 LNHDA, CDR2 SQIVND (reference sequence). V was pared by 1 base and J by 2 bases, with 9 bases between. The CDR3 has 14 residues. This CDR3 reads CASSIVGRAYEQYF. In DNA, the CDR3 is TGTGCCAGTAGTATAGTTGGCAGGGCCTACGAGCAGTACTTC.

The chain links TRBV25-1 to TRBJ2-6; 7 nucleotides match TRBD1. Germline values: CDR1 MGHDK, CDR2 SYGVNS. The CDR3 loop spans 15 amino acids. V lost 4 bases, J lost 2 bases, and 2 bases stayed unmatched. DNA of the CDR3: TGTGCCAGCAGTGCCAGGGGGACTGGGGCCAACGTCCTGACTTTC. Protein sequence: CASSARGTGANVLTF.

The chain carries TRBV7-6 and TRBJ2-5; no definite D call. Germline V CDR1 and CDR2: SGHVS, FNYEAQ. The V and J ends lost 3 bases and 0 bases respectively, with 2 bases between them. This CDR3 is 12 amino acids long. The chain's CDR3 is CASSFNQETQYF. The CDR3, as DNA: TGTGCCAGCAGCTTCAACCAAGAGACCCAGTACTTC.

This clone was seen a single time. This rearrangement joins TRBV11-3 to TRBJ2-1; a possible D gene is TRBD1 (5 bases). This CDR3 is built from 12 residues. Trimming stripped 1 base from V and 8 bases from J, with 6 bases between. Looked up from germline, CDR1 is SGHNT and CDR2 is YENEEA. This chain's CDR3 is CASSLVGDEQFF. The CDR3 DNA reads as TGTGCCAGCAGCTTAGTAGGGGATGAGCAGTTCTTC.

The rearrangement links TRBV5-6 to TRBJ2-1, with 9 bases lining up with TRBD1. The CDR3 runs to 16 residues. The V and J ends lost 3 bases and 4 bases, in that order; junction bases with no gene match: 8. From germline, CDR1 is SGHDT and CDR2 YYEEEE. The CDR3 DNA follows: TGTGCCAGCAGCTCCGAACAGGGGGCCCTATACAATGAGCAGTTCTTC. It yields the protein CASSSEQGALYNEQFF.

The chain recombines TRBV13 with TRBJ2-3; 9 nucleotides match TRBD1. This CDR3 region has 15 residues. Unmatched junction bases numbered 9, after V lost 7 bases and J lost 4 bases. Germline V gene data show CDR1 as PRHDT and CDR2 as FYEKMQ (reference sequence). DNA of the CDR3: TGTGCCAGCAAACGGACGGGACAGGGTGCAGATACGCAGTATTTT. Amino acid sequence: CASKRTGQGADTQYF.

The CDR3 coding sequence is TGTGCCAGCAGTGTGCGATCGAACACTGAAGCTTTCTTT. Its protein is CASSVRSNTEAFF. The chain joins TRBV2 to TRBJ1-1; D remains ambiguous. The CDR3 is made up of 13 amino acids. Germline lookup yields CDR1 SNHLY and CDR2 FYNNEI. V was trimmed by 4 bases and J by 1 base, leaving 7 bases between them.

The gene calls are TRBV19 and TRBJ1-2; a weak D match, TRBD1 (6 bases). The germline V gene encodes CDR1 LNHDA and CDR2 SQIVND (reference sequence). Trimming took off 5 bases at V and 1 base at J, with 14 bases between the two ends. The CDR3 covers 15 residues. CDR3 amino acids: CASSSSRGINYGYTF. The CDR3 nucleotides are TGTGCCAGTAGTTCGTCCAGGGGAATTAACTATGGCTACACCTTC.

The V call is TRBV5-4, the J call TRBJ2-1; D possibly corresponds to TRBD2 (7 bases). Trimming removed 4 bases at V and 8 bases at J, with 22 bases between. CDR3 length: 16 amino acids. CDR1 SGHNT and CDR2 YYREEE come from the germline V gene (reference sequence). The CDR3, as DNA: TGTGCCAGCAGCCCGGACGGGGGGACAATAAAGTATGAGCAGTTCTTC. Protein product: CASSPDGGTIKYEQFF.

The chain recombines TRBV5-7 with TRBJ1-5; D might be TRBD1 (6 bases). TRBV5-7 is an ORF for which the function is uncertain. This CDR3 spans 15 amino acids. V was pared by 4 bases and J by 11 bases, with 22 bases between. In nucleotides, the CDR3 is TGTGCCAGCAGCGAGGCTGACAGGTTTCCAACAGCCCAGCATTTT. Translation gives CASSEADRFPTAQHF.

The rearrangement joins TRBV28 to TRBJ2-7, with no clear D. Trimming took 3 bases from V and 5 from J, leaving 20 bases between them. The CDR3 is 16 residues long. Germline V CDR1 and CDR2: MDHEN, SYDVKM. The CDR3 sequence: CASSFSVLVRSHEQYF. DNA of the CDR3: TGTGCCAGCAGTTTTTCGGTGTTAGTTCGATCCCACGAGCAGTACTTC.

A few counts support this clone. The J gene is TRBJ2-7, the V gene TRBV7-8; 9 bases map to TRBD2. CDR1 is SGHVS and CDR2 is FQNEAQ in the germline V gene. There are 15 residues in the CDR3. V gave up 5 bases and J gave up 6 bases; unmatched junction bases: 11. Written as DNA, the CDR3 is TGTGCCAGCAGCATAGTAAGGACTAGCGATGCCGAGCAGTACTTC. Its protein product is CASSIVRTSDAEQYF.

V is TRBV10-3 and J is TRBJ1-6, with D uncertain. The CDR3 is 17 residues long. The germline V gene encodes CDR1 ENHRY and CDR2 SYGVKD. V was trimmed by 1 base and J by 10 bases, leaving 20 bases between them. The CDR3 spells CAISEFDSVVESSPLHF. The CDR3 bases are TGTGCCATCAGTGAGTTTGATAGCGTAGTTGAGTCATCACCCCTCCACTTT.

The CDR3 nucleotides read TGCAGCGTTGTGGGACAGGGGGGATACGAGCAGTACTTC. It encodes CSVVGQGGYEQYF. V is TRBV29-1 and J is TRBJ2-7; 11 bases align to TRBD1. The CDR3 sequence is 13 residues long. The V gene's germline CDR1 is SQVTM and CDR2 ANQGSEA. The V segment lost 4 bases and the J segment 4 bases; nucleotides outside the gene matches: 3.

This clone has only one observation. Written as DNA, the CDR3 is TGTGCCAGCAGTGAAGTTGGGAGCGGCTACAATGAGCAGTTCTTC. Translated, it gives CASSEVGSGYNEQFF. The rearrangement uses TRBV6-1 and TRBJ2-1, with TRBD2 as a possible D gene (5 bases). Germline V gene lookup returns CDR1 MNHNS and CDR2 SASEGT. CDR3 size: 15 residues. Trimming pared 1 base from V and 3 bases from J, leaving 10 bases between.

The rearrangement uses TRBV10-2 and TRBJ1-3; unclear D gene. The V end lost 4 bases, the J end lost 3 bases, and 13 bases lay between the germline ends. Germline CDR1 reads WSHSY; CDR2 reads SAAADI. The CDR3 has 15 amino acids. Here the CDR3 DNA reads TGCGCCAGCAGTGCCCCGCGGGGAGGTGGAAACACCATATATTTT. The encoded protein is CASSAPRGGGNTIYF.

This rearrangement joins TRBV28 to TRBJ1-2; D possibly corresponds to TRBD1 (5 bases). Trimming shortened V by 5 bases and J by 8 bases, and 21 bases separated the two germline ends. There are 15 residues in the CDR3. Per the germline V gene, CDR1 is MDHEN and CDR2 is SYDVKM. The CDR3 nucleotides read TGTGCCAGCAGTGCAGCCGACATAAGGGAGGGGGGCTACACCTTC. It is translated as CASSAADIREGGYTF.

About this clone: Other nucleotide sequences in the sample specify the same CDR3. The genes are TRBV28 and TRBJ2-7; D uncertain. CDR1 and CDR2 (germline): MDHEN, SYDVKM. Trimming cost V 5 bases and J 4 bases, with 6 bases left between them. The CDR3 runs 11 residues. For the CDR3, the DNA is TGTGCCAGCAGTCTCCTGTACGAGCAGTACTTC. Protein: CASSLLYEQYF.

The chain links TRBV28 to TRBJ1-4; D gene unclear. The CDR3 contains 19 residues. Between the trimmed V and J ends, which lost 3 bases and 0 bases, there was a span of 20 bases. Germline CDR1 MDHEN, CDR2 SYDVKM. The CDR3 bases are TGTGCCAGCAGTTTCTTAGCGGATTCCCCGGACGCAACTAATGAAAAACTGTTTTTT. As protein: CASSFLADSPDATNEKLFF.